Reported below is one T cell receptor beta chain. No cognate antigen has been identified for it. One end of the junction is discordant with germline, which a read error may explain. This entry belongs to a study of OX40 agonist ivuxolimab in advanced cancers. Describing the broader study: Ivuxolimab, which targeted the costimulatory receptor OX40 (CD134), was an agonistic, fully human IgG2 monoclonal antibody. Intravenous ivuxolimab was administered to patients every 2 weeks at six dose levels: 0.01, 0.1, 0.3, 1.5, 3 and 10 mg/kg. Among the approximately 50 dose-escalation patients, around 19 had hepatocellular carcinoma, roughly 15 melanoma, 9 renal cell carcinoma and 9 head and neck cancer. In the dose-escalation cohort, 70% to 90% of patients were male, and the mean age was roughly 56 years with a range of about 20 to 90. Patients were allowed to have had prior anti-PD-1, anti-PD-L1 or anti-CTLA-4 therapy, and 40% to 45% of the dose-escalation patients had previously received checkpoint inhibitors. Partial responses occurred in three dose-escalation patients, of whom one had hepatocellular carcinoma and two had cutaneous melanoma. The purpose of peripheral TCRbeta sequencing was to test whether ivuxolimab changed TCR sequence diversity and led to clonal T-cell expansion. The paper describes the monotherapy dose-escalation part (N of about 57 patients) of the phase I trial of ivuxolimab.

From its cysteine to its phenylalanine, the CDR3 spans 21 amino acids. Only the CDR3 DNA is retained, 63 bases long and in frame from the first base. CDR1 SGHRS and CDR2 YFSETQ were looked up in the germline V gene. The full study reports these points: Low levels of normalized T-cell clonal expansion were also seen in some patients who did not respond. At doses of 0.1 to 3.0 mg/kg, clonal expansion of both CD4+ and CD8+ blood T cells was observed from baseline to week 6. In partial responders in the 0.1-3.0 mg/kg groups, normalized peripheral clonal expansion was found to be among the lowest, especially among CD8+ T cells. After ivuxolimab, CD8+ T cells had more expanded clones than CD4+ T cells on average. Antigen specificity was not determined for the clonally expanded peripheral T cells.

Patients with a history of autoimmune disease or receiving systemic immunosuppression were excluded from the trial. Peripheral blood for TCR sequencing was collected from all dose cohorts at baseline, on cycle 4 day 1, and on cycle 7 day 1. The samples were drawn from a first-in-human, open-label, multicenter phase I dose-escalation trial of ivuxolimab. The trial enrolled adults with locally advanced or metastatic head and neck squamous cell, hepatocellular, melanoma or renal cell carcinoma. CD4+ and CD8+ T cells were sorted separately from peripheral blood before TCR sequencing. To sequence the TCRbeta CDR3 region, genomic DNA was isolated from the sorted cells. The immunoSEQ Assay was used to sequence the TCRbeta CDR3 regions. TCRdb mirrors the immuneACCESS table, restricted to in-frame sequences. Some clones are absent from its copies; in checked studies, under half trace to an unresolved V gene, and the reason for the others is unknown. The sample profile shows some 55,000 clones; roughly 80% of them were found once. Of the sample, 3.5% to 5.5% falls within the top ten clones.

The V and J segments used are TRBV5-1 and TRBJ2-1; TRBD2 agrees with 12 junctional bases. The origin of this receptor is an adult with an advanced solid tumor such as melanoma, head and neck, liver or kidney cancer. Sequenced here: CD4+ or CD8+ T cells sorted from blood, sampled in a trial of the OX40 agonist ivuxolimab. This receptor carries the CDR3 CARSLGGQGRLAGGPYNEQFF. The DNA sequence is TGCGCCCGCAGCTTGGGGGGACAGGGGCGGCTAGCGGGAGGGCCTTACAATGAGCAGTTCTTC.